This record covers a single T cell receptor (beta chain). Antigen unknown. The study made its TRB cDNA libraries by 5' RACE, adding UMI labels. For each CDR3 protein, TCRdb gives one entry from its re-call of the 5' RACE reads, without DNA. Recorded for this sample: tens of thousands of distinct CDR3 sequences. The data originate from a study of CXCR3-negative and CXCR3-positive naive CD8 T cells. Findings and caveats of the study: Diversity in memory CD8+ cells fell much lower than the comparably high levels seen in both naive subsets. Researchers reported similar TRBV-TRBJ usage in naive CXCR3-negative and CXCR3-positive cells, though memory differed. Relative to CXCR3-negative naive cells, CXCR3-positive naive cells had more hydrophobic TRB CDR3s.

At about 270,000 cells each, triplicate sorts were carried out for each CD8+ T cell subset. Naive CD8+ T lymphocytes were specified as CD45RO-CCR7+CD27+CD95-. Germline V gene lookup returns CDR1 DFQATT and CDR2 SNEGSKA (reference sequence). The CDR3 is made up of 15 amino acids. The TCR originated in a human donor in good health. Some clones in this sample may be carry-over from other donors' samples. The sample consisted of naive CXCR3+ CD8+ T cells from blood. Subset indicated: CD45RO-CCR7+CD27+CD95- naive CD8+ T cells expressing CXCR3 (TNR3+). The J gene is TRBJ2-1, the V gene TRBV20-1; the D call of TRBD2 rests on TCRdb alone, since no DNA is present to check it. The CDR3: CSAFITSGVYNEQFF.